A single sample gave rise to the 3 T cell receptor beta chains below, sequenced in a study of Ad26.COV2.S vaccination and SARS-CoV-2 variants. TCRdb's copy holds only in-frame clones and misses some; the assay was immunoSEQ multiplex PCR. Seen here are more than 300,000 clones, 88% observed once, and the top ten hold around 6.1%. The sample's treatment: 19 received Ad26.COV2.S at low or high dose, single or two shots; 5 received placebo; per-sample allocation not given. Sampling was performed 63 days after the first vaccine or placebo injection. The material sequenced was peripheral blood, taken in a trial of Ad26.COV2.S vaccine versus placebo. These receptors all come from a person aged 18-65 years who received the Ad26.COV2.S COVID-19 vaccine or a placebo.

The gene calls are TRBV10-3 and TRBJ2-3, with D hard to call. CDR3 length equals 15 residues. Trimming removed 4 bases from V and 7 bases from J, with 18 bases in between. Germline V lookup: CDR1 ENHRY, CDR2 SYGVKD. Here the CDR3 reads CAISGVAISENTQYF. The CDR3 nucleotides read TGTGCCATCAGTGGGGTCGCGATTTCGGAAAATACGCAGTATTTT.

The V call is TRBV9, the J call TRBJ2-7; no clear D. The CDR3 covers 14 residues. The V end was cut by 0 bases, the J end by 7 bases, with 14 bases between. Germline CDR1 reads SGDLS; CDR2 reads YYNGEE. CDR3 nucleotide sequence: TGTGCCAGCAGCGTAGATCCCAACTCTGGAGAGCAGTACTTC. It codes for CASSVDPNSGEQYF.

V and J are TRBV18 and TRBJ2-3; 11 nucleotides match TRBD2. The CDR3 covers 19 residues. Germline V gene sequence: CDR1 KGHSH, CDR2 LQKENI. J gave up 5 bases and V 0 bases, and 13 bases lay outside the gene matches. This CDR3 reads CASSPPASGRWHDGDTQYF. The CDR3 DNA sequence: TGTGCCAGCTCACCACCCGCTAGCGGGAGGTGGCACGATGGAGATACGCAGTATTTT.